These 19 T cell receptor beta chains were all obtained from the same sample, sequenced in a study of blood T cell repertoires in COVID-19. Profiled with immunoSEQ multiplex PCR; TCRdb holds only in-frame clones, not every one. The sample shows 250,000 to 400,000 clones, around nine tenths of them seen only once. Input material: PBMCs or T cells enriched from blood (not recorded which). These receptors originate from a man in his fifties or sixties who had recovered from COVID-19.

The chain recombines TRBV30 with TRBJ2-1; the match to TRBD2 covers 9 bases. Germline V gene data show CDR1 as GTSNPN and CDR2 as SVGIG (reference sequence). With 3 bases clipped from V and 12 bases from J, the junction kept 15 bases outside the gene matches. This CDR3 is 15 amino acids long. CDR3 residues: CAWRSTGTSSTGQFF. The CDR3 DNA sequence: TGTGCCTGGAGATCAACCGGGACTAGCTCCACTGGGCAGTTCTTC.

V usage is TRBV29-1 and J usage is TRBJ1-1; D remains unclear. The CDR3 covers 12 residues. The germline V gene has CDR1 SQVTM and CDR2 ANQGSEA. Deletions cut 4 bases from V and 4 bases from J, with 10 bases between. This chain's CDR3 is CSVAPSITEAFF. In DNA form, the CDR3 reads TGCAGCGTTGCGCCGAGTATCACTGAAGCTTTCTTT. Complete variable domain (other parts from reference TRBV29-1 and TRBJ1-1): SAVISQKPSRDICQRGTSLTIQCQVDSQVTMMFWYRQQPGQSLTLIATANQGSEATYESGFVIDKFPISRPNLTFSTLTVSNMSPEDSSIYLCSVAPSITEAFFGQGTRLTVV.

This clone is a singleton in its sample. The V gene is TRBV13, the J gene TRBJ2-6; D gene uncertain. Trimming removed 2 bases from V and 4 bases from J, with 6 bases in between. Germline V gene sequence: CDR1 PRHDT, CDR2 FYEKMQ (reference sequence). CDR3 length: 14 residues. CDR3: CASSLLSGANVLTF. The CDR3 nucleotides read TGTGCCAGCAGCTTACTTTCCGGGGCCAACGTCCTGACTTTC.

The DNA for the CDR3 is TGCGCCAGCAGCTTGGCGCCGACTAGCGGGACGTACAATGAGCAGTTCTTC. Amino acid sequence: CASSLAPTSGTYNEQFF. The V call is TRBV5-1, the J call TRBJ2-1, with 11 bases lining up with TRBD2. The germline gives CDR1 SGHRS, CDR2 YFSETQ. This CDR3 region has 17 residues. With V trimmed by 0 bases and J by 4 bases, 6 bases remained unmatched.

The J gene is TRBJ1-6, the V gene TRBV5-1; maybe TRBD1 (6 bases). CDR1 SGHRS and CDR2 YFSETQ come from the germline V gene. CDR3 length: 16 residues. The V gene lost 2 bases and the J gene lost 12 bases, with 21 bases spanning the gap. CDR3 sequence reads: CASSLQESSLGGPLHF. Here the CDR3 DNA reads TGCGCCAGCAGCTTACAGGAGTCCTCCCTAGGGGGACCCCTCCACTTT.

The chain carries TRBV5-1 and TRBJ2-5; the D gene is possibly TRBD2 (6 bases). The V end lost 3 bases, the J end lost 5 bases, and 14 bases lay between the germline ends. Germline V lookup: CDR1 SGHRS, CDR2 YFSETQ. CDR3 length equals 14 residues. This CDR3 reads CASSWGLGEETQYF. The CDR3 DNA is TGCGCCAGCAGCTGGGGACTGGGAGAGGAGACCCAGTACTTC.

DNA for the CDR3: TGTGCCAGCACGACTAGCGGGAGCACAGATACGCAGTATTTT. As protein: CASTTSGSTDTQYF. The chain carries TRBV6-5 and TRBJ2-3, with TRBD2 identical over 10 bases. V shed 7 bases and J 0 bases; nucleotides not matched to a gene: 1. Per germline, CDR1 MNHEY and CDR2 SVGAGI. CDR3 length: 14 amino acids.

The chain uses TRBV6-2 or TRBV6-3 and TRBJ1-4; TRBD1 might be the D (6 bases). The CDR3 runs to 15 residues. With 5 bases removed from V and 4 bases from J, the gap between germline ends came to 14 bases. The germline CDR1 and CDR2 sequences are MNHEY and SVGEGT. The CDR3 coding sequence is TGTGCCAGCAGTGACGTAGGACAGTTTAATGAAAAACTGTTTTTT. This codes for CASSDVGQFNEKLFF.

This rearrangement joins TRBV7-9 to TRBJ1-1; tentative D call: TRBD1 (5 bases). Germline-derived CDR1 and CDR2 are SEHNR and FQNEAQ (reference sequence). The CDR3 covers 14 residues. V lost 2 bases, J lost 2 bases, and 9 bases lay in between. Here the CDR3 reads CASSLQGLNTEAFF. The CDR3 region has the DNA TGTGCCAGCAGCTTACAGGGCCTTAACACTGAAGCTTTCTTT.

This chain uses TRBV19 with TRBJ1-1; D remains ambiguous. Germline V gene lookup returns CDR1 LNHDA and CDR2 SQIVND (reference sequence). This CDR3 spans 16 amino acids. Trimming removed 2 bases from V and 2 bases from J, with 15 bases in between. The CDR3 here is CASSIRRQNFNTEAFF. The CDR3 nucleotides are TGTGCCAGTAGTATAAGGCGGCAGAACTTCAACACTGAAGCTTTCTTT.

This rearrangement joins TRBV2 to TRBJ2-7; TRBD2 matches at 13 bases. Germline V lookup: CDR1 SNHLY, CDR2 FYNNEI. The CDR3 totals 20 residues. The J segment lost 2 bases and the V segment lost 6 bases, leaving 19 bases of the junction unmatched. The CDR3 DNA reads TGTGCCAGCAGGGGGACCGCTGGGGTGACTAGCGGGAGGCCCACCTACGAGCAGTACTTC. This gives the protein CASRGTAGVTSGRPTYEQYF.

The rearrangement links TRBV7-2 to TRBJ1-5; 8 bases match TRBD1. Trimming removed 5 bases from V and 4 bases from J; junction bases left unmatched: 4. This CDR3 contains 14 residues. Germline V CDR1 and CDR2: SGHTA, FQGNSA. In DNA form, the CDR3 reads TGTGCCAGCAGCCCCCGGACAGGGAATCAGCCCCAGCATTTT. As protein: CASSPRTGNQPQHF.

This chain joins TRBV5-1 and TRBJ2-5, with TRBD2 as a possible D gene (6 bases). CDR1 and CDR2 (germline): SGHRS, YFSETQ. The CDR3 spans 16 residues. The V end lost 1 base, the J end lost 2 bases, and 15 bases lay between the germline ends. As DNA, the CDR3 is TGCGCCAGCAGCTTGAGGCCCCCGACTAGTCAAGAGACCCAGTACTTC. Its translation: CASSLRPPTSQETQYF.

The chain joins TRBV7-6 to TRBJ2-7, with D perhaps TRBD2 (6 bases). Germline CDR1 SGHVS, CDR2 FNYEAQ. There are 13 residues in the CDR3. V was pared by 5 bases and J by 6 bases, with 14 bases between. The CDR3 sequence is CASSPNRDFEQYF. The CDR3 coding sequence is TGTGCCAGCAGCCCTAATAGGGACTTCGAGCAGTACTTC.

This chain uses TRBV11-2 with TRBJ2-7, with 10 bases that match TRBD2. The CDR3 totals 13 residues. Germline V lookup: CDR1 SGHAT, CDR2 FQNNGV. Unmatched junction bases numbered 4, after V lost 6 bases and J lost 5 bases. CDR3 coding DNA: TGTGCCAGCAGTGGACTAGCGGCCGACGAGCAGTACTTC. Translating gives CASSGLAADEQYF.

The V call is TRBV6-6, the J call TRBJ1-1; D ambiguous. This CDR3 has 13 amino acids. V gave up 6 bases and J gave up 3 bases, with 11 bases separating them. Germline lookup yields CDR1 MNHNY and CDR2 SVGAGI (reference sequence). The CDR3 loop is CASSRKSHTEAFF. The CDR3 DNA sequence: TGTGCCAGCAGCCGTAAATCCCACACTGAAGCTTTCTTT.

CDR3 amino acids: CASSLAGGYYGYTF. CDR3 coding DNA: TGTGCCAGCAGCTTAGCGGGGGGGTACTATGGCTACACCTTC. This chain connects TRBV7-8 to TRBJ1-2; D perhaps matches TRBD1 (5 bases). The CDR3 covers 14 residues. Germline V CDR1 and CDR2: SGHVS, FQNEAQ. V was clipped by 0 bases and J by 3 bases, with 8 bases between them.

The V call is TRBV3-1 (or the pseudogene TRBV3-2), the J call TRBJ1-1; D might be TRBD1 (6 bases). This CDR3 region has 12 residues. Trimming removed 4 bases at V and 11 bases at J, with 14 bases between. Looked up from germline, CDR1 is LGHDT and CDR2 is YNNKEL (reference sequence). The CDR3 reads CASSPGGPSAFF. The CDR3 bases are TGTGCCAGCAGCCCCGGGGGGCCGTCGGCTTTCTTT.

This chain links TRBV7-2 with TRBJ1-5; 8 nucleotides line up with TRBD1. J gave up 4 bases and V 2 bases, and 7 bases lay outside the gene matches. Per germline, CDR1 SGHTA and CDR2 FQGNSA. The CDR3 sequence is 16 residues long. The CDR3 DNA reads as TGTGCCAGCAGCTTAACAGGGGGGGTGCGTAATCAGCCCCAGCATTTT. Protein sequence: CASSLTGGVRNQPQHF. Based on the CDR3 plus reference TRBV7-2 and TRBJ1-5, the full variable domain is GAGVSQSPSNKVTEKGKDVELRCDPISGHTALYWYRQSLGQGLEFLIYFQGNSAPDKSGLPSDRFSAERTGGSVSTLTIQRTQQEDSAVYLCASSLTGGVRNQPQHFGDGTRLSIL.